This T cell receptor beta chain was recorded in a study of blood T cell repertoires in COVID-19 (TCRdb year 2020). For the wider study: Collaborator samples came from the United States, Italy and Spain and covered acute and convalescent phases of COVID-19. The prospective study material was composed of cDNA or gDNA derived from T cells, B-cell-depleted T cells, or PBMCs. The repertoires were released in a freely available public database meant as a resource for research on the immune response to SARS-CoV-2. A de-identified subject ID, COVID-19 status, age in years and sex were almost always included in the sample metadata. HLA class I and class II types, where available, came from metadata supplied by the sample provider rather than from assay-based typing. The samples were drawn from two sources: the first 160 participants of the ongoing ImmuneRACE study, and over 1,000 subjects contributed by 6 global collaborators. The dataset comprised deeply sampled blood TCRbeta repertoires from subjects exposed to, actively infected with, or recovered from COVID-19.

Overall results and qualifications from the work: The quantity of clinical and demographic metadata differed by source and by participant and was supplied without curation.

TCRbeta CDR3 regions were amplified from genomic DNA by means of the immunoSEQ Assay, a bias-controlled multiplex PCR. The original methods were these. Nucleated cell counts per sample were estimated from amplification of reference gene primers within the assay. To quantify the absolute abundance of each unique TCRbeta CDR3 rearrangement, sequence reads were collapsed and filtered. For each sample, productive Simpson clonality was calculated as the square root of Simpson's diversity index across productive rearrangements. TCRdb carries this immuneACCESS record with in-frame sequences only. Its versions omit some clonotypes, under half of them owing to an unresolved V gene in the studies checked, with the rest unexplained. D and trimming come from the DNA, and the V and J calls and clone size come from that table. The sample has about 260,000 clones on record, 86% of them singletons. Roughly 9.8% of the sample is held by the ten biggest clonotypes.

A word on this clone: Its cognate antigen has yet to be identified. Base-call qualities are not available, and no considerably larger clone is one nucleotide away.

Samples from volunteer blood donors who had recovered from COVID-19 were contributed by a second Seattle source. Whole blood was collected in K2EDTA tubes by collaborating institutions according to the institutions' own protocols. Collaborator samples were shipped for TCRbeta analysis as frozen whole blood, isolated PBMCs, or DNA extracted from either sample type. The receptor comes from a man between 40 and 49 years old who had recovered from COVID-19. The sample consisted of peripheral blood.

In nucleotides, the sequence is TGTGCCAGCAGCTTACTAGCGGGAGACTACAATGAGCAGTTCTTC. Its translation reads: CASSLLAGDYNEQFF. The rearranged chain carries TRBV7-7 and TRBJ2-1; 10 of the junction bases match TRBD2. The germline V gene (reference sequence) specifies SSHAT as CDR1 and FNYEAQ as CDR2. From its cysteine to its phenylalanine, the CDR3 spans 15 amino acids. The only DNA kept is the CDR3, 45 bases in frame from the first base. The germline V end is reduced by 2 bases and the J end by 3 bases; junction bases left unmatched: 1.